Below are 5 T cell receptor beta chains sequenced from a single sample in a study of T-cell reconstitution after alpha-beta-depleted transplantation in children. Unique molecular identifiers were used in preparing the TCRbeta library. TCRdb passed the PCR reads through MiXCR, listing each CDR3 protein once. The data show approximately 980,000 distinct CDR3 sequences, about 29% seen once. The starting material was PBMCs, mostly from graft donor cells, obtained 360 days after TCRalphabeta/CD19-depleted stem cell transplant. The receptors come from a boy in the first two years of life who had a stem cell transplant for SCID, so the T cells may come from the graft donor.

The chain has TRBV24-1 and TRBJ2-7, with D uncertain. V shed 0 bases and J shed 3 bases, with 14 bases lying between them. CDR3 length equals 16 residues. CDR1 and CDR2 from the germline V gene are KGHDR and SFDVKD. The CDR3 DNA is TGTGCCACCAGTGATTTGAGCCCGGACCTACTCTACGAGCAGTACTTC. Translation: CATSDLSPDLLYEQYF.

This clonotype was detected only a few times. The chain joins TRBV6-5 to TRBJ2-1; 11 nucleotides match TRBD2. Germline-derived CDR1 and CDR2 are MNHEY and SVGAGI. CDR3 length: 19 amino acids. Losses at the gene ends were 2 bases for V and 3 bases for J; bases not matched to a gene: 12. The CDR3 loop reads CASSYLIPGLAEIYNEQFF. The CDR3 DNA follows: TGTGCCAGCAGTTACCTGATACCGGGACTAGCGGAGATCTACAATGAGCAGTTCTTC.

V gene TRBV6-2 or TRBV6-3 combines with J gene TRBJ2-7; D not certain. The CDR3 runs 12 residues. Germline CDR1 MNHEY, CDR2 SVGEGT. Trimming stripped 6 bases from V and 3 bases from J, with 9 bases between. CDR3: CASSFGYYEQYF. The CDR3 nucleotides are TGTGCCAGCAGCTTCGGGTACTACGAGCAGTACTTC.

This clonotype has only a few counts. V and J are TRBV5-1 and TRBJ2-5; D is ambiguous. The CDR3 contains 13 residues. The germline V gene has CDR1 SGHRS and CDR2 YFSETQ. V gave up 1 base and J gave up 5 bases, with 9 bases separating them. The CDR3 here is CASSLRRMETQYF. The CDR3 DNA reads TGCGCCAGCAGCTTGCGCCGGATGGAGACCCAGTACTTC.

This clonotype was picked up a small number of times. The genes are TRBV27 and TRBJ1-4, with D perhaps matching TRBD1 (5 bases). Germline V lookup: CDR1 MNHEY, CDR2 SMNVEV (reference sequence). Trimming cost V 6 bases and J 8 bases, with 19 bases left between them. CDR3 length: 15 amino acids. CDR3 protein: CASSPLWDGREKLFF. CDR3 in DNA: TGTGCCAGCAGCCCGCTTTGGGACGGGCGAGAAAAACTGTTTTTT.